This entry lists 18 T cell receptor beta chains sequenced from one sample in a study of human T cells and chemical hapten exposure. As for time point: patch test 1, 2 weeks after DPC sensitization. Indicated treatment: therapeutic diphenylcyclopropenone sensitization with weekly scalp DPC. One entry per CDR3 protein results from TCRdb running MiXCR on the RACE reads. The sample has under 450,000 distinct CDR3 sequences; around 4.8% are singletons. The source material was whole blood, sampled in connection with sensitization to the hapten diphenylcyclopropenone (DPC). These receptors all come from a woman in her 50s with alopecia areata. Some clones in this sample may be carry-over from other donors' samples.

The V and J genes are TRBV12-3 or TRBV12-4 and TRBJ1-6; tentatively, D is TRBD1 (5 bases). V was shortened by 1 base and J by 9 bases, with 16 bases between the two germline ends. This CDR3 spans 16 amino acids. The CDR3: CASSLDGRVSGSPLHF. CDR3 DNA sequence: TGTGCCAGCAGTTTAGATGGCAGGGTTTCAGGTTCACCCCTCCACTTT.

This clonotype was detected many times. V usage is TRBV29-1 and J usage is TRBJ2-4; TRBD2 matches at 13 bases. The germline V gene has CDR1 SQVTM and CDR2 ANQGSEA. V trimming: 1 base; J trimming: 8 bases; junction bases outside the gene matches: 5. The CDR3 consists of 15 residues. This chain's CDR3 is CSVEGTSGSVYIQYF. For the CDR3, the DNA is TGCAGCGTTGAAGGGACTAGCGGGAGTGTATACATTCAGTACTTC.

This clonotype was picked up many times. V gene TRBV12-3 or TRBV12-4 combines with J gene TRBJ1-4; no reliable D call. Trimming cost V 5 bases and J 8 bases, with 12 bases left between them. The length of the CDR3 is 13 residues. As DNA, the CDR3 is TGTGCCAGCAGTACGGTAAAATACGAAAAACTGTTTTTT. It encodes CASSTVKYEKLFF.

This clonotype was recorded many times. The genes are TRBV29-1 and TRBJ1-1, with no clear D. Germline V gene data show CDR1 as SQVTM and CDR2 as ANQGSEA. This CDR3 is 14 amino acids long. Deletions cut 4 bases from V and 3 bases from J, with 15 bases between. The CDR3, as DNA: TGCAGCGTTGCGCGTACAGCTGGGGACACTGAAGCTTTCTTT. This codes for CSVARTAGDTEAFF.

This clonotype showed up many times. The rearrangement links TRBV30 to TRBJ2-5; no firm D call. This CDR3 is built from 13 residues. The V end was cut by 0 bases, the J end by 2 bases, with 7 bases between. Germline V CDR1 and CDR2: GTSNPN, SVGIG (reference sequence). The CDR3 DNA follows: TGTGCCTGGAGTGTGATGTGGCAAGAGACCCAGTACTTC. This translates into CAWSVMWQETQYF.

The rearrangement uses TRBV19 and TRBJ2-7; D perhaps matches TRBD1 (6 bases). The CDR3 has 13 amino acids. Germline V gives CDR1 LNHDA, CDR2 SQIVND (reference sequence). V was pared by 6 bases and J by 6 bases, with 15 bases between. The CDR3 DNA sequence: TGTGCCAGTAGCCTGGGACACCTCCGCGAGCAGTACTTC. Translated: CASSLGHLREQYF.

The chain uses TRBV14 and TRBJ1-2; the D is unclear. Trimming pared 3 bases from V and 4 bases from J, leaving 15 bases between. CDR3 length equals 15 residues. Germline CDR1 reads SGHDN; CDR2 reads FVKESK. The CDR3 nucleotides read TGTGCCAGCAGCCATAGCCTGTCGGGCTCCTATGGCTACACCTTC. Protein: CASSHSLSGSYGYTF.

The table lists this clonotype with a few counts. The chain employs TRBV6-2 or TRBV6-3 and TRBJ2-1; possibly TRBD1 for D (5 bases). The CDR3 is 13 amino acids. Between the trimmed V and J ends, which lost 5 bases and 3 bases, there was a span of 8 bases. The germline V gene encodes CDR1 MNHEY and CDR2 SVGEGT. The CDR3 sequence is CASSIGHYNEQFF. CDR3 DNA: TGTGCCAGCAGTATTGGACACTACAATGAGCAGTTCTTC.

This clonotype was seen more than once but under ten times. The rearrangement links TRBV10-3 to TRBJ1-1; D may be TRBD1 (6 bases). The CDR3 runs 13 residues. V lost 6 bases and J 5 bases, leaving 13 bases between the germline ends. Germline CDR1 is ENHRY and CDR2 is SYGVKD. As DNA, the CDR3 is TGTGCCATCAGCTCAAGGGGGGGGACTGAAGCTTTCTTT. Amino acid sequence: CAISSRGGTEAFF.

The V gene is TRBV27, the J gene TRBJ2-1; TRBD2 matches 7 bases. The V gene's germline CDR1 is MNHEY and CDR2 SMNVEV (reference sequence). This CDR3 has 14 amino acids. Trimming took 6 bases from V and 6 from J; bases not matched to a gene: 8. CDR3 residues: CASRRSGRFNEQFF. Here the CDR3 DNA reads TGTGCCAGCAGACGTAGCGGGCGCTTCAATGAGCAGTTCTTC.

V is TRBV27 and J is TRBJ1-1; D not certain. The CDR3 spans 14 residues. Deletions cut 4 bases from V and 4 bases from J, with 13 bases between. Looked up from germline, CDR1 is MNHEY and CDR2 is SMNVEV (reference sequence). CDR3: CASSSAAVPTEAFF. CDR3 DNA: TGTGCCAGCAGTTCCGCTGCCGTTCCCACTGAAGCTTTCTTT.

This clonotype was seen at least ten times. CDR3 bases: TGTGCCAGCAGTCCACAGGTCGGGGGCCAGCCCCAGCATTTT. It is translated as CASSPQVGGQPQHF. This chain connects TRBV12-3 or TRBV12-4 to TRBJ1-5; a weak D match, TRBD1 (6 bases). Trimming left V 5 bases short and J 7 bases short, with 15 bases between. CDR3 length: 14 amino acids.

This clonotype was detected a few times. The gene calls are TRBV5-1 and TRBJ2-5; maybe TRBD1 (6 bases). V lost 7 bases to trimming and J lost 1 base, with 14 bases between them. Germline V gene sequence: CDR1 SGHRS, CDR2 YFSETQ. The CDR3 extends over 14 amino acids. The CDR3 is CASYETGAQETQYF. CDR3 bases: TGCGCCAGCTACGAGACAGGAGCCCAAGAGACCCAGTACTTC.

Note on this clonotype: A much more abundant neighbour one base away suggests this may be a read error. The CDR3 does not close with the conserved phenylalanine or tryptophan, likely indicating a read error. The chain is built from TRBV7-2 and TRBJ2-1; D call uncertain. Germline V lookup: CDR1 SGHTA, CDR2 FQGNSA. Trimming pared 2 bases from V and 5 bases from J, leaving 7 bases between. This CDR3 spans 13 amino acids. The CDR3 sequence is CASSLSQDNEQFS. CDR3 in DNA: TGTGCCAGCAGCTTAAGCCAGGACAATGAGCAGTTCTCC.

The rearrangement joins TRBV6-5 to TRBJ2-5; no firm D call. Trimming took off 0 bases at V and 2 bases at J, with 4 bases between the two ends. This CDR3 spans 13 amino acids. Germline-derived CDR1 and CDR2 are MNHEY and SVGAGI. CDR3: CASSYSEQETQYF. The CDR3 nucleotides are TGTGCCAGCAGTTACTCTGAACAAGAGACCCAGTACTTC.

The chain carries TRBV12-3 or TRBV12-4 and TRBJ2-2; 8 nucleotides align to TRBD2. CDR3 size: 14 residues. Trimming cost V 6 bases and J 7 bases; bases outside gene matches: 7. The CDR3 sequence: CASSEGTRYGELFF. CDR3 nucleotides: TGTGCCAGCAGCGAAGGGACTAGGTACGGGGAGCTGTTTTTT.

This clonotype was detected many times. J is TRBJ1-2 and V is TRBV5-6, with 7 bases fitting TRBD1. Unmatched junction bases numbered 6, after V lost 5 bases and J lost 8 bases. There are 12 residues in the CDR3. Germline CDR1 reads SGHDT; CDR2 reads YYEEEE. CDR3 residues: CASRTQGGGYTF. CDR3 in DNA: TGTGCCAGCAGGACCCAGGGGGGAGGCTACACCTTC.

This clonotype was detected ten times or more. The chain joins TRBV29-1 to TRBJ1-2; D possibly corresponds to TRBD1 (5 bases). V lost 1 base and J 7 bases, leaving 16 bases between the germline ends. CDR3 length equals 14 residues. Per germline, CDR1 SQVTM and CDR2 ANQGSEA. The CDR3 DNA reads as TGCAGCGTTGAAGCAGTGACAGTAGTATCTGGCTACACCTTC. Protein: CSVEAVTVVSGYTF.